These 25 T cell receptor beta chains came from one sample sequenced in a study of spatial heterogeneity in lung cancer (dated by TCRdb to 2018 to 2020). Read against the paper, the sample's time point label means: blood at routine non-recurrence follow-up after resection. Whole RNA extracted from tumor and nontumor lung tissue, or from cryopreserved PBMC samples, was used for TCR sequencing without cell sorting. Library creation used 5' RACE. The sequencer was a NextSeq 500. The public reads were reprocessed in TCRdb via fastp at Q25 and MiXCR, keeping in-frame beta chains. Rows with one shared CDR3 protein collapse into an entry with the most common genes and DNA. In this sample the table shows tens of thousands of distinct CDR3 sequences, under 7% of which occur a single time. The ten largest make up more than 20% of the sample. The specimen was PBMCs, collected at follow-up. The receptors derive from a male donor with early-stage non-small cell lung cancer.

This clonotype was seen more than once but under ten times. The genes are TRBV28 and TRBJ2-3; D may be TRBD1 (5 bases). The CDR3 is 15 amino acids. V was cut by 2 bases and J by 0 bases, with 9 bases left in between. Germline V gene data show CDR1 as MDHEN and CDR2 as SYDVKM. CDR3 amino acids: CASSLRGGSTDTQYF. CDR3 DNA sequence: TGTGCCAGCAGTTTAAGGGGTGGCAGCACAGATACGCAGTATTTT.

This clonotype was seen many times. V gene TRBV5-1 combines with J gene TRBJ1-2; tentatively, D is TRBD1 (5 bases). Looked up from germline, CDR1 is SGHRS and CDR2 is YFSETQ. The germline V and J ends were trimmed by 2 bases and 6 bases, with 17 bases remaining between them. The CDR3 runs to 15 residues. The CDR3: CASSFTSGALDGYTF. Written as DNA, the CDR3 is TGCGCCAGCAGCTTCACCTCCGGGGCCCTAGATGGCTACACCTTC. Combining the CDR3 with reference TRBV5-1 and TRBJ1-2 gives the whole variable domain KAGVTQTPRYLIKTRGQQVTLSCSPISGHRSVSWYQQTPGQGLQFLFEYFSETQRNKGNFPGRFSGRQFSNSRSEMNVSTLELGDSALYLCASSFTSGALDGYTFGSGTRLTVV.

The sample holds many counts of this clonotype. The V call is TRBV7-9, the J call TRBJ2-3; unclear D gene. The CDR3 contains 15 residues. CDR1 is SEHNR and CDR2 is FQNEAQ in the germline V gene (reference sequence). With 5 bases removed from V and 2 bases from J, the gap between germline ends came to 14 bases. The CDR3 sequence: CASSPPEIHTDTQYF. CDR3 coding DNA: TGTGCCAGCAGCCCGCCCGAGATTCACACAGATACGCAGTATTTT. The full variable domain, with the rest looked up from reference TRBV7-9 and TRBJ2-3, is DTGVSQNPRHKITKRGQNVTFRCDPISEHNRLYWYRQTLGQGPEFLTYFQNEAQLEKSRLLSDRFSAERPKGSFSTLEIQRTEQGDSAMYLCASSPPEIHTDTQYFGPGTRLTVL.

V gene TRBV12-3 or TRBV12-4 combines with J gene TRBJ2-3; 12 bases align to TRBD2. V shed 5 bases, J shed 1 base, and the junction held 7 bases outside the gene matches. This CDR3 has 17 amino acids. CDR3 protein: CASSDNRLAGGTDTQYF. In nucleotides, the CDR3 is TGTGCCAGCAGTGATAATCGACTAGCGGGGGGCACAGATACGCAGTATTTT.

This clonotype appeared many times. In DNA, the CDR3 is TGTGCCAGCAGCTTAGCGCCCGGGGTCTCCTACAATGAGCAGTTCTTC. Protein sequence: CASSLAPGVSYNEQFF. V is TRBV7-2 and J is TRBJ2-1, with TRBD2 as a possible D gene (5 bases). In germline, CDR1 is SGHTA, CDR2 FQGNSA. Trimming stripped 0 bases from V and 0 bases from J, with 9 bases between. The CDR3 length is 16 residues.

This clonotype showed up just a few times. The chain links TRBV2 to TRBJ1-1; no clear D gene. The CDR3 runs to 14 residues. CDR1 and CDR2 (germline): SNHLY, FYNNEI. The V end lost 5 bases, the J end lost 0 bases, and 10 bases lay between the germline ends. The CDR3 reads CASSKGAMNTEAFF. CDR3 bases: TGTGCCAGCAGTAAAGGCGCCATGAACACTGAAGCTTTCTTT.

In this sample, this clonotype turned up a few times. This chain links TRBV4-2 with TRBJ2-5, with D possibly called TRBD1 or TRBD2 (6 bases each). The ends were cut back, 4 bases at V and 4 bases at J, with 19 bases in the middle. The length of the CDR3 is 16 residues. Germline CDR1 reads LGHNA; CDR2 reads YNFKEQ. The DNA of the CDR3 is TGTGCCAGCAGCCCCTTGGTGAGGGGGGACTCAGAGACCCAGTACTTC. It codes for CASSPLVRGDSETQYF.

V usage is TRBV9 and J usage is TRBJ1-5; D gene uncertain. Between the trimmed V and J ends, which lost 3 bases and 2 bases, there was a span of 15 bases. This CDR3 contains 16 residues. Germline V lookup: CDR1 SGDLS, CDR2 YYNGEE. The CDR3 sequence is CASSGENSAGNQPQHF. The CDR3 DNA sequence: TGTGCCAGCAGCGGAGAGAATTCGGCGGGCAATCAGCCCCAGCATTTT. Using reference TRBV9 and TRBJ1-5 for the parts outside the CDR3, the full variable domain is DSGVTQTPKHLITATGQRVTLRCSPRSGDLSVYWYQQSLDQGLQFLIQYYNGEERAKGNILERFSAQQFPDLHSELNLSSLELGDSALYFCASSGENSAGNQPQHFGDGTRLSIL.

In its sample, this clonotype was seen many times. The gene calls are TRBV11-2 and TRBJ2-3; TRBD2 matches at 8 bases. Per the germline V gene, CDR1 is SGHAT and CDR2 is FQNNGV. CDR3 length: 14 amino acids. J lost 5 bases, V lost 1 base, and 2 bases had no gene match. CDR3 region: CASSLAGGLDTQYF. The CDR3 DNA sequence: TGTGCCAGCAGCTTAGCGGGGGGGCTAGATACGCAGTATTTT.

V and J are TRBV6-5 and TRBJ1-6; D ambiguous. In germline, CDR1 is MNHEY, CDR2 SVGAGI. The CDR3 is 15 residues long. Trimming took 2 bases from V and 8 from J, leaving 13 bases between them. CDR3 in amino acids: CASSYNEGSDSPLHF. In DNA, the CDR3 is TGTGCCAGCAGTTACAACGAGGGTTCAGATTCACCCCTCCACTTT.

This clonotype has at least ten counts. V gene TRBV6-6 combines with J gene TRBJ2-1; the D is unclear. Per the germline V gene, CDR1 is MNHNY and CDR2 is SVGAGI (reference sequence). The CDR3 totals 15 residues. The germline V and J ends were trimmed by 6 bases and 1 base, with 13 bases remaining between them. The CDR3 DNA reads as TGTGCCAGCAGACCAACAGCCTTTTCCTACAATGAGCAGTTCTTC. Its translation is CASRPTAFSYNEQFF.

This clonotype has ten or more counts. CDR3 sequence (DNA): TGTGCCATCAGGGCCATTTCCGGGACAGGGGTTGGGAGAGACACTGAAGCTTTCTTT. It encodes CAIRAISGTGVGRDTEAFF. This chain joins TRBV10-3 and TRBJ1-1; 10 bases agree with TRBD1. CDR1 ENHRY and CDR2 SYGVKD come from the germline V gene. The V and J ends lost 6 bases and 3 bases, in that order; junction bases with no gene match: 19. The CDR3 covers 19 residues.

This clonotype was seen repeatedly, ten times or more. The chain is built from TRBV2 and TRBJ2-3; tentative D call: TRBD2 (7 bases). Trimming pared 6 bases from V and 4 bases from J, leaving 20 bases between. The length of the CDR3 is 16 residues. Germline CDR1 SNHLY, CDR2 FYNNEI. The chain's CDR3 is CASSGGGLEVPDTQYF. CDR3 in DNA: TGTGCCAGCAGCGGCGGGGGCCTAGAGGTCCCAGATACGCAGTATTTT.

This clonotype has a count of ten or more. The chain combines TRBV5-6 with TRBJ2-7; D gene ambiguous. Germline V gene sequence: CDR1 SGHDT, CDR2 YYEEEE. This CDR3 has 15 amino acids. V was trimmed by 0 bases and J by 3 bases, leaving 13 bases between them. DNA of the CDR3: TGTGCCAGCAGCTTGGGTCCAGGCCAAGGCTACGAGCAGTACGTC. Amino acids: CASSLGPGQGYEQYV.

The chain is built from TRBV30 and TRBJ1-1, with a tentative D call TRBD1 (6 bases). V was trimmed by 5 bases and J by 1 base, leaving 11 bases between them. Germline V CDR1 and CDR2: GTSNPN, SVGIG (reference sequence). The length of the CDR3 is 13 residues. CDR3 sequence reads: CAWATGPNTEAFF. CDR3 in DNA: TGTGCCTGGGCCACAGGGCCGAACACTGAAGCTTTCTTT.

This clonotype was recorded at least ten times. This chain uses TRBV6-4 with TRBJ2-7; perhaps D is TRBD1 or TRBD2 (5 bases each). V dropped 0 bases and J dropped 4 bases, with 13 bases sitting between them. CDR3 length equals 15 residues. Germline lookup yields CDR1 MRHNA and CDR2 SNTAGT. This chain's CDR3 is CASSDSLRGDYEQYF. The CDR3, as DNA: TGTGCCAGCAGTGACTCCCTTAGGGGAGATTACGAGCAGTACTTC.

At least ten counts were recorded for this clonotype. The rearrangement links TRBV2 to TRBJ2-2, with D perhaps TRBD1 or TRBD2 (6 bases each). Germline CDR1 SNHLY, CDR2 FYNNEI. The CDR3 totals 15 residues. Trimming took 2 bases from V and 3 from J, leaving 10 bases between them. The CDR3 sequence is CASSERGADTGELFF. The CDR3 nucleotides read TGTGCCAGCAGTGAAAGGGGGGCGGACACCGGGGAGCTGTTTTTT.

This clonotype was found many times. This chain links TRBV10-3 with TRBJ2-5; TRBD1 agrees at 9 bases. This CDR3 region has 13 residues. Germline values: CDR1 ENHRY, CDR2 SYGVKD. V gave up 5 bases and J gave up 3 bases; unmatched junction bases: 1. CDR3 region: CAISRQGEETQYF. The CDR3, as DNA: TGTGCCATCAGTAGACAGGGGGAAGAGACCCAGTACTTC.

In its sample, this clonotype was seen many times. The chain is built from TRBV15 and TRBJ2-7; D call uncertain. Germline V gene lookup returns CDR1 LNHNV and CDR2 YYDKDF (reference sequence). Deletions cut 3 bases from V and 4 bases from J, with 16 bases between. The CDR3 length is 15 residues. The CDR3 reads CATSSLRLQNYEQYV. The CDR3, as DNA: TGTGCCACCAGCAGCCTACGACTCCAAAATTACGAGCAGTACGTC.

This clonotype has ten or more counts. This rearrangement joins TRBV7-2 to TRBJ1-3; no firm D call. This CDR3 is 17 amino acids long. V was clipped by 5 bases and J by 2 bases, with 19 bases between them. Germline CDR1 reads SGHTA; CDR2 reads FQGNSA. CDR3 protein: CASSPRDPPRAGNTIYF. The DNA for the CDR3 is TGTGCCAGCAGCCCCCGGGATCCCCCGAGGGCTGGAAACACCATATATTTT.

In its sample, this clonotype was seen many times. The chain is built from TRBV25-1 and TRBJ1-6; D may be TRBD1 (5 bases). The germline V gene encodes CDR1 MGHDK and CDR2 SYGVNS. The CDR3 has 16 residues. Trimming pared 6 bases from V and 7 bases from J, leaving 19 bases between. The CDR3 coding sequence is TGTGCCAGCAGGGTAAAAAAGGAGGGGCCAAATTCACCCCTCCACTTT. It specifies CASRVKKEGPNSPLHF.

This clonotype has ten or more counts. This rearrangement joins TRBV21-1 to TRBJ2-7; TRBD1, the D gene given by the table, was not confirmed from the DNA. TRBV21-1 is termed a pseudogene. The CDR3 is made up of 15 amino acids. CDR3 bases: TGTGCCAGCAGCAAAAGGCGGGGCATCTCCTACGAGCAGTACGTC. The encoded protein is CASSKRRGISYEQYV.

This clonotype was seen repeatedly, ten times or more. J is TRBJ1-2 and V is TRBV27; TRBD1 matches 8 bases. Germline loops: CDR1 MNHEY, CDR2 SMNVEV (reference sequence). The CDR3 consists of 16 residues. The trim removed 2 bases at V and 4 bases at J, leaving 9 bases unmatched. The CDR3 reads CASSLTDPGGAYGYTF. The CDR3 DNA is TGTGCCAGCAGTTTAACCGACCCAGGGGGCGCCTATGGCTACACCTTC.

This clonotype has ten or more counts. V is TRBV30 and J is TRBJ1-6, with D unresolved. CDR1 is GTSNPN, CDR2 SVGIG, per germline (reference sequence). Trimming took off 0 bases at V and 7 bases at J, with 7 bases between the two ends. CDR3 size: 13 residues. CDR3 sequence reads: CAWSVLGNSPLHF. The CDR3 nucleotides read TGTGCCTGGAGTGTACTAGGGAATTCACCCCTCCACTTT.

This clonotype came up many times. The V and J genes are TRBV6-6 and TRBJ2-1, with D hard to call. The germline V and J ends were trimmed by 6 bases and 8 bases, with 11 bases remaining between them. This CDR3 contains 12 residues. Germline V gene data show CDR1 as MNHNY and CDR2 as SVGAGI (reference sequence). The CDR3 reads CASSLPGYEQFF. CDR3 bases: TGTGCCAGCAGCCTTCCGGGCTATGAGCAGTTCTTC.